This T cell receptor (beta chain) was found in a study of CD8+ T cells in alopecia areata. Study context: Tofacitinib administration to treated patients was oral, at 5 to 10 mg twice daily. Tofacitinib therapy took 6 to 18 months; 6 months off drug came after.

Germline V gives CDR1 KGHSH, CDR2 LQKENI. The CDR3 has 13 amino acids. The V end lost 3 bases, the J end lost 6 bases, and 11 bases lay between the germline ends. Sequencing templates came from extracted RNA that was reverse transcribed into cDNA. Clones were sequenced by immunoSEQ multiplex PCR, and TCRdb holds only the in-frame ones, with some missing. The table has 150,000 to 200,000 clones, roughly 70% seen once. Treatment meaning: oral pan-JAK inhibitor, 5-10 mg twice daily. Investigators sorted PBMCs to obtain both CD4+ and CD8+ T cells. This chain joins TRBV18 and TRBJ1-1, with a tentative D call TRBD1 (6 bases). This specimen consisted of CD4+ T cells sorted from blood, obtained around week 50, from a patient treated with tofacitinib. This clonotype originated in a human donor with alopecia areata. The CDR3 DNA sequence: TGTGCCAGCTCACCTACTGAGGGGGCTGAAGCTTTCTTT. This codes for CASSPTEGAEAFF. The entire variable domain, with the rest obtained from reference TRBV18 and TRBJ1-1, is as follows: NAGVMQNPRHLVRRRGQEARLRCSPMKGHSHVYWYRQLPEEGLKFMVYLQKENIIDESGMPKERFSAEFPKEGPSILRIQQVVRGDSAAYFCASSPTEGAEAFFGQGTRLTVV.